This T cell receptor beta chain was obtained from a study of identical twins. CDR1 and CDR2 from the germline V gene are LGHDT and YNNKEL (reference sequence). Deletions cut 5 bases from V and 5 bases from J, with 14 bases between. CDR3 size: 14 residues. Study-wide points: The authors noted that invariant MAIT and iNKT cells could partly confound zero-insertion analyses.

The count of this clonotype is one. Its antigen is not known. This sequence may be a read error, since a much larger clone differs from it by one base. MiXCR, run by TCRdb on the 5' RACE reads, gives a single entry per CDR3 protein. The profile shows roughly 690,000 distinct CDR3 sequences, roughly 6% of them singletons. The sequence derives from a man between 18 and 29 years old in good health. The chain recombines TRBV3-1 with TRBJ2-3; D is perhaps TRBD2 (6 bases). The sample taken for sequencing was naive T cells sorted from blood. The CDR3 nucleotides read TGTGCCAGCAGCTCGAGCGTGGGAGGAGATACGCAGTATTTT. Protein: CASSSSVGGDTQYF.